A single sample is the source of the 12 T cell receptor beta chains below, sequenced in a study of blood T cell repertoires in COVID-19. Profiled with immunoSEQ multiplex PCR; TCRdb holds only in-frame clones, not every one. The data hold tens of thousands of clones, with about 85% observed a single time. Sequencing was done on a sample of peripheral blood. The receptors here all came from a man aged 80 or over with acute or convalescent COVID-19.

This sequence joins TRBV6-5 and TRBJ2-4; tentative D call: TRBD2 (6 bases). This CDR3 is 15 amino acids long. Germline lookup yields CDR1 MNHEY and CDR2 SVGAGI. The germline V and J ends were trimmed by 5 bases and 7 bases, with 18 bases remaining between them. The CDR3 nucleotides read TGTGCCAGCAGTATTGCTGGAGGGCCGGGTAACATTCAGTACTTC. Translated, it gives CASSIAGGPGNIQYF.

V is TRBV5-1 and J is TRBJ2-2, with 8 nucleotides matching TRBD1. This CDR3 is built from 17 residues. The ends lost 4 bases at V and 3 bases at J; junction bases unmatched: 11. CDR1 and CDR2 (germline): SGHRS, YFSETQ. CDR3 nucleotide sequence: TGCGCCAGCAGCGTGTTCCGCAGGGGGCAGGACACCGGGGAGCTGTTTTTT. Encoded protein: CASSVFRRGQDTGELFF. Using reference TRBV5-1 and TRBJ2-2 for the parts outside the CDR3, the full variable domain is KAGVTQTPRYLIKTRGQQVTLSCSPISGHRSVSWYQQTPGQGLQFLFEYFSETQRNKGNFPGRFSGRQFSNSRSEMNVSTLELGDSALYLCASSVFRRGQDTGELFFGEGSRLTVL.

This sequence joins TRBV6-2 or TRBV6-3 and TRBJ2-1; TRBD2 agrees at 14 bases. CDR1 and CDR2 from the germline V gene are MNHEY and SVGEGT. This CDR3 is built from 17 residues. V trimming: 4 bases; J trimming: 9 bases; junction bases outside the gene matches: 11. DNA of the CDR3: TGTGCCAGCAGTTCGGGACTAGCGGGAGCAGGTTCGAGTGAGCAGTTCTTC. It translates to CASSSGLAGAGSSEQFF.

The genes are TRBV12-5 and TRBJ2-5; TRBD1 agrees at 8 bases. There are 14 residues in the CDR3. V shed 3 bases and J 5 bases; nucleotides not matched to a gene: 5. CDR1 and CDR2 from the germline V gene are LGHNT and FRNRAP. The CDR3 reads CASGLAGGAETQYF. The CDR3 region has the DNA TGTGCTAGTGGTTTAGCAGGGGGCGCGGAGACCCAGTACTTC.

In this sample, this clone turned up a few times. The chain employs TRBV18 and TRBJ2-2; a weak D match, TRBD1 (8 bases). The germline V gene encodes CDR1 KGHSH and CDR2 LQKENI. Trimming took off 3 bases at V and 6 bases at J, with 23 bases between the two ends. The CDR3 consists of 18 residues. CDR3 sequence reads: CASSPRGGQVFFPGELFF. The CDR3 DNA reads as TGTGCCAGCTCACCCCGCGGGGGACAGGTCTTTTTCCCCGGGGAGCTGTTTTTT.

The CDR3 bases are TGTGCCAGCAGTCCCCGGACTCCTACCCAGGATGAAAAACTGTTTTTT. It yields the protein CASSPRTPTQDEKLFF. The rearrangement links TRBV28 to TRBJ1-4; D is ambiguous. CDR3 length: 16 residues. The V end was cut by 5 bases, the J end by 6 bases, with 19 bases between. Germline-derived CDR1 and CDR2 are MDHEN and SYDVKM.

The chain carries TRBV6-2 or TRBV6-3 and TRBJ1-4, with D unresolved. CDR1 MNHEY and CDR2 SVGEGT come from the germline V gene. The CDR3 consists of 14 residues. V was clipped by 2 bases and J by 5 bases, with 9 bases between them. CDR3 sequence reads: CASSYIAVNEKLFF. The CDR3 DNA sequence: TGTGCCAGCAGTTACATTGCAGTGAATGAAAAACTGTTTTTT.

The sample holds one count of this clone. The CDR3 loop is CAFLRRGYGEQYF. The CDR3 bases are TGCGCCTTCCTCCGGCGGGGGTACGGAGAGCAGTACTTC. The chain has TRBV23-1 and TRBJ2-7; 7 bases match TRBD2. Being an ORF, TRBV23-1 has a function that is uncertain. The V and J ends lost 11 bases and 7 bases, in that order; junction bases with no gene match: 14. The CDR3 is 13 amino acids.

The chain uses TRBV5-6 and TRBJ1-4, with 9 positions matching TRBD1. The V segment lost 0 bases and the J segment 7 bases; nucleotides outside the gene matches: 4. CDR3 length: 15 residues. The V gene's germline CDR1 is SGHDT and CDR2 YYEEEE. CDR3 in DNA: TGTGCCAGCAGCTTGGCCGGGACAGGGCCTGAAAAACTGTTTTTT. Translation gives CASSLAGTGPEKLFF.

This chain links TRBV9 with TRBJ2-1; TRBD2 aligns across 12 bases. The CDR3 is 17 amino acids. J lost 2 bases, V lost 2 bases, and 5 bases had no gene match. Germline V CDR1 and CDR2: SGDLS, YYNGEE. CDR3 nucleotides: TGTGCCAGCAGCGTGGGACTAGCGGGTCAAACCTACAATGAGCAGTTCTTC. This codes for CASSVGLAGQTYNEQFF.

The chain joins TRBV28 to TRBJ1-1, with TRBD1 matching 7 bases. Losses at the gene ends were 6 bases for V and 1 base for J; bases not matched to a gene: 8. This CDR3 region has 15 residues. CDR1 MDHEN and CDR2 SYDVKM come from the germline V gene. The CDR3 protein is CASSPPDRRNTEAFF. In DNA, the CDR3 is TGTGCCAGCAGCCCCCCGGACAGGAGGAACACTGAAGCTTTCTTT. The whole variable domain, filled in from reference TRBV28 and TRBJ1-1, reads DVKVTQSSRYLVKRTGEKVFLECVQDMDHENMFWYRQDPGLGLRLIYFSYDVKMKEKGDIPEGYSVSREKKERFSLILESASTNQTSMYLCASSPPDRRNTEAFFGQGTRLTVV.

The rearrangement uses TRBV5-5 and TRBJ2-1; maybe TRBD1 (6 bases). The CDR3 consists of 15 residues. Germline V gene lookup returns CDR1 SGHKS and CDR2 YYEKEE (reference sequence). Deletions cut 0 bases from V and 3 bases from J, with 10 bases between. CDR3 bases: TGTGCCAGCAGCTTGGTAGTACAGGGCTACAATGAGCAGTTCTTC. This translates into CASSLVVQGYNEQFF.